This T cell receptor beta chain derives from a study of lymphopenia after photon versus proton radiotherapy. Worth noting for this clone: What it binds is not known.

Notes on the study in general: Under photons, naive T cells and diversity fell while effector/memory populations rose. After the lymphocyte nadir, photon-treated repertoires showed oligoclonal expansion, especially of CD8+ Temra cells. Post-nadir TCR diversity decline inversely tracked overall survival among those who died. Only patients who died were analyzed for survival; proton advantage is unproven.

Germline V CDR1 and CDR2: KGHSH, LQKENI. Unmatched junction bases numbered 2, after V lost 3 bases and J lost 2 bases. The CDR3 loop spans 14 amino acids. TCRdb's copy holds only in-frame clones and misses some; the assay was immunoSEQ multiplex PCR. Altogether about 50,000 clones are present, over 70% being singletons, with the ten largest covering just under 30%. This sequence joins TRBV18 and TRBJ2-5, with 8 bases fitting TRBD1. The source material was peripheral blood, sampled from a patient treated with photon-based radiotherapy. The clonotype originates from a middle-aged man with gastric cancer. CDR3 loop: CASSPNRGQETQYF. The CDR3 nucleotides are TGTGCCAGCTCACCGAACAGGGGGCAAGAGACCCAGTACTTC.